This T cell receptor beta chain was sequenced during a study of blood T cell repertoires in COVID-19. Study context: COVID-19 samples collected from the United States, Italy and Spain covered acute and convalescent phases.

TCRdb's table, derived via immunoSEQ multiplex PCR, lists solely in-frame clones and lacks some. There are around 55,000 clones in the sample; over 75% occur only once, and approximately 6.2% lies in the top ten. Germline-derived CDR1 and CDR2 are SNHLY and FYNNEI. V gave up 7 bases and J gave up 0 bases, with 15 bases separating them. The CDR3 runs 15 residues. The sample was peripheral blood. The gene calls are TRBV2 and TRBJ1-1; D might be TRBD1 (6 bases). The sequence derives from a man aged 40-49 years with acute or convalescent COVID-19. As DNA, the CDR3 is TGTGCCAGCATCCGGACAGAAAACATGAACACTGAAGCTTTCTTT. Protein product: CASIRTENMNTEAFF.